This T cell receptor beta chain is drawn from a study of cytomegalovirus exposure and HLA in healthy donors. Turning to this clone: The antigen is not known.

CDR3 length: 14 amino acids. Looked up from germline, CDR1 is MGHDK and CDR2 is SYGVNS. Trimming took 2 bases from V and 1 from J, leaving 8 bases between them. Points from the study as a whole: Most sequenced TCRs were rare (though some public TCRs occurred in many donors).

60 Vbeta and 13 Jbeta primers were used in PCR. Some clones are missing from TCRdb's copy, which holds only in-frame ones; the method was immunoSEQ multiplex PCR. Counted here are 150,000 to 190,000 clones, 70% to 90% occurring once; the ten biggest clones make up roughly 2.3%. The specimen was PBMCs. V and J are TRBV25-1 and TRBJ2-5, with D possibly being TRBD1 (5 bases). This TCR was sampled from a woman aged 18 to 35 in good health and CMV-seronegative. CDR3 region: CASSELGAQETQYF. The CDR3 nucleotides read TGTGCCAGCAGTGAACTAGGGGCCCAAGAGACCCAGTACTTC.